These 30 T cell receptor beta chains originate from one sample sequenced in a study of T cell repertoires in cytomegalovirus infection. TCRdb reprocessed the reads with MiXCR, giving one entry per CDR3 protein. The sample holds roughly 150,000 distinct CDR3 sequences, 23% seen once. The sequencing sample was made of PBMCs. These receptor sequences come from a human donor in good health (CMV status not recorded). Some clones in this sample may be carry-over from other donors' samples.

Many counts were recorded for this clonotype. V usage is TRBV6-2 or TRBV6-3 and J usage is TRBJ2-1, with 10 positions matching TRBD2. The V gene's germline CDR1 is MNHEY and CDR2 SVGEGT. The CDR3 is made up of 14 amino acids. V shed 4 bases and J 7 bases; nucleotides not matched to a gene: 4. The CDR3 here is CASSFSSGRNEQFF. As DNA, the CDR3 is TGTGCCAGCAGTTTTTCTAGCGGGAGAAATGAGCAGTTCTTC.

The gene calls are TRBV2 and TRBJ2-5; 9 bases agree with TRBD2. V trimming: 8 bases; J trimming: 4 bases; junction bases outside the gene matches: 8. Germline lookup yields CDR1 SNHLY and CDR2 FYNNEI. The CDR3 is 14 residues long. In nucleotides, the CDR3 is TGTGCCAGCCTGGCGGGAGGGCCCTCAGAGACCCAGTACTTC. This translates into CASLAGGPSETQYF. Filled out from reference TRBV2 and TRBJ2-5, the complete variable domain reads EPEVTQTPSHQVTQMGQEVILRCVPISNHLYFYWYRQILGQKVEFLVSFYNNEISEKSEIFDDQFSVERPDGSNFTLKIRSTKLEDSAMYFCASLAGGPSETQYFGPGTRLLVL.

This clonotype showed up just a few times. The gene calls are TRBV9 and TRBJ2-2; D gene uncertain. This CDR3 is built from 13 residues. The V end lost 4 bases, the J end lost 6 bases, and 10 bases lay between the germline ends. Germline V CDR1 and CDR2: SGDLS, YYNGEE. The CDR3 sequence is CASSRPPAGELFF. The CDR3 nucleotides read TGTGCCAGCAGCCGGCCCCCGGCCGGGGAGCTGTTTTTT.

The rearrangement joins TRBV28 to TRBJ2-1, with 11 nucleotides matching TRBD1. The CDR3 length is 13 residues. Per germline, CDR1 MDHEN and CDR2 SYDVKM. V trimming: 4 bases; J trimming: 15 bases; junction bases outside the gene matches: 8. CDR3 region: CASSSNPGQGVFF. The CDR3 nucleotides read TGTGCCAGCAGTTCGAATCCGGGACAGGGGGTGTTCTTC. The variable domain in full, completed from reference TRBV28 and TRBJ2-1, reads DVKVTQSSRYLVKRTGEKVFLECVQDMDHENMFWYRQDPGLGLRLIYFSYDVKMKEKGDIPEGYSVSREKKERFSLILESASTNQTSMYLCASSSNPGQGVFFGPGTRLTVL.

The chain employs TRBV29-1 and TRBJ1-1; TRBD1 matches at 9 bases. Trimming at V came to 4 bases and at J to 1 base, leaving 4 bases not matched to a gene. The germline V gene has CDR1 SQVTM and CDR2 ANQGSEA. The CDR3 has 14 amino acids. The CDR3, as DNA: TGCAGCGTTGTTAGGGGACAGGGGAACACTGAAGCTTTCTTT. The encoded protein is CSVVRGQGNTEAFF. Variable domain in full (rest from reference TRBV29-1 and TRBJ1-1): SAVISQKPSRDICQRGTSLTIQCQVDSQVTMMFWYRQQPGQSLTLIATANQGSEATYESGFVIDKFPISRPNLTFSTLTVSNMSPEDSSIYLCSVVRGQGNTEAFFGQGTRLTVV.

This clonotype was detected a few times. The V and J genes are TRBV28 and TRBJ1-1; TRBD1 might be the D (5 bases). The CDR3 has 16 amino acids. CDR1 and CDR2 (germline): MDHEN, SYDVKM. The germline V and J ends were trimmed by 6 bases and 2 bases, with 19 bases remaining between them. The CDR3 spells CASSTPTRVDNTEAFF. The DNA of the CDR3 is TGTGCCAGCAGCACCCCTACCAGGGTCGATAACACTGAAGCTTTCTTT.

This clonotype showed up many times. The rearrangement links TRBV10-3 to TRBJ1-6; no clear D. V shed 5 bases and J shed 2 bases, with 10 bases lying between them. This CDR3 has 15 amino acids. Germline assignment: CDR1 ENHRY and CDR2 SYGVKD. Here the CDR3 DNA reads TGTGCCATCAGTTTGGATGGAACCTATAATTCACCCCTCCACTTT. It encodes CAISLDGTYNSPLHF.

This clonotype was detected once. Being one base from a much bigger clone, this may be a read error. This chain connects TRBV7-8 to TRBJ2-7; 11 bases are a match to TRBD2. V dropped 5 bases and J dropped 1; count of bases not matched to a gene: 13. CDR3 length: 18 amino acids. Germline loops: CDR1 SGHVS, CDR2 FQNEAQ. The CDR3 bases are TGTGCCAGCAGCGTAAGGGGCCAACTAGCGGGAGAGTCCTACGAGCAGTACTTC. It yields the protein CASSVRGQLAGESYEQYF.

There are many counts of this clonotype. V usage is TRBV7-2 and J usage is TRBJ2-1; 14 bases match TRBD2. This CDR3 comprises 16 residues. Germline V gives CDR1 SGHTA, CDR2 FQGNSA. Unmatched junction bases numbered 3, after V lost 1 base and J lost 7 bases. The CDR3 loop is CASSLGGLAGENEQFF. The CDR3 DNA reads as TGTGCCAGCAGCTTAGGGGGACTAGCGGGAGAAAATGAGCAGTTCTTC.

This clonotype was counted at least ten times. The chain carries TRBV7-2 and TRBJ1-2, with no clear D. Germline V lookup: CDR1 SGHTA, CDR2 FQGNSA. Trimming stripped 4 bases from V and 8 bases from J, with 14 bases between. This CDR3 contains 13 residues. The CDR3 sequence is CASSYPTSGGYTF. CDR3 DNA: TGTGCCAGCAGCTACCCAACTTCCGGGGGCTACACCTTC.

This rearrangement joins TRBV5-5 to TRBJ2-7; D is unresolved. The germline V gene encodes CDR1 SGHKS and CDR2 YYEKEE (reference sequence). CDR3 length equals 14 residues. The V gene lost 0 bases and the J gene lost 0 bases, with 7 bases spanning the gap. The CDR3 coding sequence is TGTGCCAGCAGCTTGGCGGCAGTCTCCTACGAGCAGTACTTC. Translated: CASSLAAVSYEQYF.

The DNA for the CDR3 is TGTGCCAGCAGCGGACGCGCATCTGGGGCCAACGTCCTGACTTTC. This sequence encodes CASSGRASGANVLTF. The chain links TRBV7-9 to TRBJ2-6; D remains ambiguous. Looked up from germline, CDR1 is SEHNR and CDR2 is FQNEAQ (reference sequence). CDR3 length: 15 residues. V gave up 5 bases and J gave up 1 base, with 9 bases separating them.

This chain uses TRBV12-3 or TRBV12-4 with TRBJ1-6, with TRBD1 as a possible D gene (5 bases). The CDR3 is 13 residues long. The ends were cut back, 5 bases at V and 7 bases at J, with 9 bases in the middle. In DNA form, the CDR3 reads TGTGCCAGCAGTCGGGGCAACAATTCACCCCTCCACTTT. Translation: CASSRGNNSPLHF.

In its sample, this clonotype was seen many times. The V gene is TRBV7-2, the J gene TRBJ2-3; the D is unclear. V was shortened by 1 base and J by 6 bases, with 8 bases between the two germline ends. The CDR3 is 13 amino acids. Germline CDR1 SGHTA, CDR2 FQGNSA. In DNA form, the CDR3 reads TGTGCCAGCAGCTTAGTAACAGCCGATACGCAGTATTTT. Translation gives CASSLVTADTQYF. Full variable domain (remainder filled in from reference TRBV7-2 and TRBJ2-3): GAGVSQSPSNKVTEKGKDVELRCDPISGHTALYWYRQSLGQGLEFLIYFQGNSAPDKSGLPSDRFSAERTGGSVSTLTIQRTQQEDSAVYLCASSLVTADTQYFGPGTRLTVL.

The J gene is TRBJ2-3, the V gene TRBV27, with D possibly called TRBD1 or TRBD2 (5 bases each). CDR1 is MNHEY and CDR2 is SMNVEV in the germline V gene (reference sequence). This CDR3 is built from 17 residues. Trimming stripped 1 base from V and 3 bases from J, with 17 bases between. In DNA form, the CDR3 reads TGTGCCAGCAGTTTATTCGGGGCCCTACGGTTAACAGATACGCAGTATTTT. It codes for CASSLFGALRLTDTQYF.

As concerns this clonotype: The junction departs from the called germline gene at one end, perhaps through a read error. The rearrangement links TRBV5-1 to TRBJ2-2; 8 bases fit TRBD1. Per the germline V gene, CDR1 is SGHRS and CDR2 is YFSETQ. This CDR3 contains 14 residues. CDR3 nucleotide sequence: TGCGCCAGCAGCGCGACAGGGGAAACCGTGGAGCTGTTTTTT. Protein sequence: CASSATGETVELFF.

This chain connects TRBV19 to TRBJ2-4; D unclear. Looked up from germline, CDR1 is LNHDA and CDR2 is SQIVND (reference sequence). The V end was cut by 1 base, the J end by 6 bases, with 7 bases between. This CDR3 comprises 13 residues. The CDR3 sequence is CASSIGSSNIQYF. Written as DNA, the CDR3 is TGTGCCAGTAGTATAGGTTCCTCAAACATTCAGTACTTC. The full variable domain, its missing parts supplied by reference TRBV19 and TRBJ2-4, is DGGITQSPKYLFRKEGQNVTLSCEQNLNHDAMYWYRQDPGQGLRLIYYSQIVNDFQKGDIAEGYSVSREKKESFPLTVTSAQKNPTAFYLCASSIGSSNIQYFGAGTRLSVL.

CDR3 region: CSATKPGLAGGPVTQYF. The CDR3 DNA sequence: TGCAGTGCAACAAAGCCGGGACTAGCGGGGGGGCCGGTTACGCAGTATTTT. The V gene is TRBV20-1, the J gene TRBJ2-3; the match to TRBD2 covers 16 bases. The germline CDR1 and CDR2 sequences are DFQATT and SNEGSKA (reference sequence). This CDR3 has 17 residues. With 6 bases clipped from V and 8 bases from J, the junction kept 14 bases outside the gene matches.

The J gene is TRBJ1-6, the V gene TRBV12-3 or TRBV12-4; tentatively, D is TRBD1 (6 bases). Trimming removed 4 bases from V and 9 bases from J, with 10 bases in between. The CDR3 is 13 residues long. This chain's CDR3 is CASSSGTISPLHF. In DNA form, the CDR3 reads TGTGCCAGCAGTTCTGGGACAATTTCACCCCTCCACTTT.

V usage is TRBV28 and J usage is TRBJ2-1, with 10 positions matching TRBD1. V lost 11 bases and J lost 7; bases outside the gene matches: 8. The CDR3 sequence is 13 residues long. The germline V gene encodes CDR1 MDHEN and CDR2 SYDVKM. This chain's CDR3 is CAGQGGEGNEQFF. CDR3 sequence (DNA): TGTGCCGGACAGGGGGGAGAAGGGAATGAGCAGTTCTTC.

This clonotype was seen only a few times. The chain has TRBV28 and TRBJ2-5; D possibly matches TRBD1 or TRBD2 (5 bases each). This CDR3 spans 15 amino acids. The ends were cut back, 5 bases at V and 1 base at J, with 14 bases in the middle. Germline CDR1 is MDHEN and CDR2 is SYDVKM. CDR3 in amino acids: CASSTMLGVQETQYF. In DNA, the CDR3 is TGTGCCAGCAGTACTATGCTGGGGGTCCAAGAGACCCAGTACTTC.

This clonotype occurred many times. V gene TRBV7-2 combines with J gene TRBJ2-6; D gene ambiguous. CDR1 and CDR2 (germline): SGHTA, FQGNSA. V was shortened by 9 bases and J by 0 bases, with 3 bases between the two germline ends. The CDR3 has 12 amino acids. CDR3 protein: CARPSGANVLTF. The CDR3 DNA follows: TGTGCCAGGCCCTCTGGGGCCAACGTCCTGACTTTC.

Only a few counts were recorded for this clonotype. J is TRBJ2-2 and V is TRBV7-6, with 14 bases matching TRBD2. The V gene end was trimmed by 5 bases and the J gene end by 1 base; junction bases not matched to a gene: 6. The germline V gene encodes CDR1 SGHVS and CDR2 FNYEAQ. This CDR3 spans 18 amino acids. This CDR3 reads CASSPLTSGRENTGELFF. The CDR3 DNA is TGTGCCAGCAGCCCACTGACTAGCGGGAGGGAGAACACCGGGGAGCTGTTTTTT. Full variable domain (remainder filled in from reference TRBV7-6 and TRBJ2-2): GAGVSQSPRYKVTKRGQDVALRCDPISGHVSLYWYRQALGQGPEFLTYFNYEAQQDKSGLPNDRFSAERPEGSISTLTIQRTEQRDSAMYRCASSPLTSGRENTGELFFGEGSRLTVL.

This clonotype was recorded a few times. V gene TRBV4-3 combines with J gene TRBJ2-3, with 7 bases identical to TRBD1. The trim removed 4 bases at V and 2 bases at J, leaving 6 bases unmatched. Germline loops: CDR1 LGHNA, CDR2 YSLEER. The CDR3 spans 15 residues. In nucleotides, the CDR3 is TGCGCCAGCAGCCCTGACAGGGTTTACACAGATACGCAGTATTTT. This encodes CASSPDRVYTDTQYF.

The chain is built from TRBV6-5 and TRBJ1-5, with 8 bases matching TRBD1. CDR3 length equals 15 residues. The junction had 3 bases not matched to a gene; V was cut back by 2 bases and J by 3 bases. CDR1 and CDR2 from the germline V gene are MNHEY and SVGAGI. The CDR3 sequence: CASSYGTGPNQPQHF. In DNA, the CDR3 is TGTGCCAGCAGTTACGGGACAGGCCCCAATCAGCCCCAGCATTTT.

The J gene is TRBJ1-3, the V gene TRBV7-2; D not certain. The germline V and J ends were trimmed by 3 bases and 0 bases, with 9 bases remaining between them. This CDR3 is built from 15 residues. CDR1 SGHTA and CDR2 FQGNSA come from the germline V gene. The CDR3 spells CASSFHTSSGNTIYF. CDR3 nucleotide sequence: TGTGCCAGCAGCTTCCACACCAGCTCTGGAAACACCATATATTTT.

This rearrangement joins TRBV20-1 to TRBJ1-1, with D maybe TRBD1 (5 bases). Germline CDR1 is DFQATT and CDR2 is SNEGSKA (reference sequence). The CDR3 length is 14 residues. CDR3 coding DNA: TGCAGAGGACTGGAGGTAGGACAGAACACTGAAGCTTTCTTT. Translated, it gives CRGLEVGQNTEAFF.

The chain carries TRBV7-8 and TRBJ2-7; no clear D gene. Germline V CDR1 and CDR2: SGHVS, FQNEAQ. The ends were cut back, 8 bases at V and 0 bases at J, with 8 bases in the middle. The length of the CDR3 is 12 residues. CDR3 loop: CASRGGSYEQYF. The CDR3 region has the DNA TGTGCCAGCCGTGGCGGCTCCTACGAGCAGTACTTC.

This clonotype has ten or more counts. The CDR3 spells CASSLGARPDTQYF. The CDR3 DNA reads TGTGCCAGCAGCTTAGGGGCGCGTCCAGATACGCAGTATTTT. The rearrangement links TRBV7-2 to TRBJ2-3, with D uncertain. This CDR3 comprises 14 residues. CDR1 is SGHTA and CDR2 is FQGNSA in the germline V gene. V dropped 1 base and J dropped 4 bases, with 9 bases sitting between them.

This sequence joins TRBV5-4 and TRBJ1-3; maybe TRBD1 (5 bases). Germline-derived CDR1 and CDR2 are SGHNT and YYREEE (reference sequence). The V gene lost 0 bases and the J gene lost 2 bases, with 6 bases spanning the gap. The CDR3 contains 14 residues. CDR3 sequence (DNA): TGTGCCAGCAGCTTGGTGGGGGCTGGAAACACCATATATTTT. This codes for CASSLVGAGNTIYF.